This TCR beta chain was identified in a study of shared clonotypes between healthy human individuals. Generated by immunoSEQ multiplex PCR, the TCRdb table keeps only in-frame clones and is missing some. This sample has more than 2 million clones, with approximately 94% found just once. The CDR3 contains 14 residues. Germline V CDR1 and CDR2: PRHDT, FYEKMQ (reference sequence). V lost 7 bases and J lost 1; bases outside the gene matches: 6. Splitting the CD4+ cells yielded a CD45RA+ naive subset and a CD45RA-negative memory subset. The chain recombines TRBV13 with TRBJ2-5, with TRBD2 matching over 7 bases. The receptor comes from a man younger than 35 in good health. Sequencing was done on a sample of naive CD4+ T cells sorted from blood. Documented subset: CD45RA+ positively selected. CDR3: CASNRLAPQETQYF. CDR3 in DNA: TGTGCCAGCAACCGACTAGCCCCCCAAGAGACCCAGTACTTC. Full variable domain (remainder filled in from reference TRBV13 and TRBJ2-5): AAGVIQSPRHLIKEKRETATLKCYPIPRHDTVYWYQQGPGQDPQFLISFYEKMQSDKGSIPDRFSAQQFSDYHSELNMSSLELGDSALYFCASNRLAPQETQYFGPGTRLLVL.